These 26 T cell receptor beta chains share one sample of origin, sequenced in a study of T cells in Graves' hyperthyroidism and ophthalmopathy (dated by TCRdb to about 2019). Libraries were made using multiplex PCR. Sequencing relied on an Illumina HiSeq 2000. The TCR beta CDR3 regions were amplified from RNA transcripts. The TCR CDR3 was subjected to a first round of RT-PCR using the HTBI primer set and the Qiagen OneStep RT-PCR kit. TCRdb handled the public reads itself, with Q25 trimming in fastp and clone calling in MiXCR, and kept productive beta chains. Records with the same CDR3 protein are collapsed into one entry carrying the most frequent genes and DNA. This sample has about 400,000 distinct CDR3 sequences in its table, and more than 12% of those were observed once. Of the sample, around 27% falls within the top ten clones. Sequenced material: blood. The receptor set was obtained from a man aged 45-65 years with Graves' ophthalmopathy.

This clonotype came up many times. The V gene is TRBV28, the J gene TRBJ2-1; 7 bases match TRBD1. Germline CDR1 is MDHEN and CDR2 is SYDVKM. The CDR3 extends over 15 amino acids. The ends lost 2 bases at V and 4 bases at J; junction bases unmatched: 5. CDR3 region: CASSLTRTGYNEQFF. The CDR3, as DNA: TGTGCCAGCAGTTTAACGAGGACAGGTTACAATGAGCAGTTCTTC.

This clonotype has a count of ten or more. The rearrangement joins TRBV12-3 or TRBV12-4 to TRBJ1-1; 7 bases align to TRBD1. This CDR3 has 15 amino acids. Trimming took 5 bases from V and 5 from J; bases not matched to a gene: 11. The CDR3 DNA reads as TGTGCCAGCAGTGCCTCAGCAGGGGGTATTACTGAAGCTTTCTTT. It is translated as CASSASAGGITEAFF.

The V gene is TRBV6-1, the J gene TRBJ2-5; 7 bases map to TRBD1. The CDR3 spans 13 residues. V shed 7 bases and J 0 bases; nucleotides not matched to a gene: 2. Germline loops: CDR1 MNHNS, CDR2 SASEGT. CDR3 region: CASIDRDQETQYF. In DNA, the CDR3 is TGTGCCAGCATCGACAGGGACCAAGAGACCCAGTACTTC.

This clonotype showed up many times. The rearrangement uses TRBV5-6 and TRBJ2-3, with 12 bases fitting TRBD2. Unmatched junction bases numbered 7, after V lost 3 bases and J lost 2 bases. The CDR3 runs 17 residues. Germline CDR1 SGHDT, CDR2 YYEEEE. CDR3 in DNA: TGTGCCAGCAGCTCTAGCGGGAGGGCGAGAGACACAGATACGCAGTATTTT. As protein: CASSSSGRARDTDTQYF.

This clonotype appeared a few times. At one end, the junction sequence differs from germline, possibly due to a read error. V and J are TRBV3-1 and TRBJ1-4, with 9 positions matching TRBD1. The CDR3 has 14 residues. Germline V lookup: CDR1 LGHDT, CDR2 YNNKEL (reference sequence). The CDR3 nucleotides are TGCGCCAGCAGTGAGACAGGGGGAAATGAAAAACTGTTTTTT. Its translation is CASSETGGNEKLFF.

This clonotype appeared many times. The chain combines TRBV28 with TRBJ1-3, with 7 positions matching TRBD1. This CDR3 region has 13 residues. The ends lost 4 bases at V and 8 bases at J; junction bases unmatched: 5. Germline V gene sequence: CDR1 MDHEN, CDR2 SYDVKM. The CDR3 reads CASSSDRIHTIYF. In DNA, the CDR3 is TGTGCCAGCAGTTCGGACAGGATACACACCATATATTTT.

The genes are TRBV19 and TRBJ2-2; 10 bases line up with TRBD1. CDR3 size: 14 residues. J lost 6 bases, V lost 6 bases, and 4 bases had no gene match. Germline V gene lookup returns CDR1 LNHDA and CDR2 SQIVND (reference sequence). The DNA for the CDR3 is TGTGCCAGTAGCGGACAGGGGGGATCCGGGGAGCTGTTTTTT. It translates to CASSGQGGSGELFF.

This clonotype occurred many times. CDR3 DNA sequence: TGTGCCAGCAGTCGAGGAGGGACAGGGAACCAGCCCCAGCATTTT. Translated, it gives CASSRGGTGNQPQHF. The rearrangement links TRBV12-3 or TRBV12-4 to TRBJ1-5; 9 nucleotides align to TRBD1. The CDR3 is 15 amino acids. V was clipped by 5 bases and J by 7 bases; unmatched bases: 9.

This clonotype was observed many times. The CDR3, as DNA: TGTGCCAGCAGGGGCTCTAACTATGGCTACACCTTC. As protein: CASRGSNYGYTF. The chain recombines TRBV5-6 with TRBJ1-2; unclear D gene. This CDR3 is 12 amino acids long. Germline values: CDR1 SGHDT, CDR2 YYEEEE. Trimming pared 5 bases from V and 0 bases from J, leaving 5 bases between.

This clonotype was counted many times. This chain links TRBV11-2 with TRBJ2-3; 12 bases map to TRBD2. The CDR3 loop spans 16 amino acids. V dropped 5 bases and J dropped 5; count of bases not matched to a gene: 8. From germline, CDR1 is SGHAT and CDR2 FQNNGV. The CDR3 DNA reads TGTGCCAGCAGCCCATCACTAGCGGGAGGAGAAGATACGCAGTATTTT. It codes for CASSPSLAGGEDTQYF.

In its sample, this clonotype was seen a few times. The rearrangement joins TRBV7-9 to TRBJ2-7; D possibly corresponds to TRBD1 (6 bases). This CDR3 spans 16 amino acids. Per germline, CDR1 SEHNR and CDR2 FQNEAQ (reference sequence). Trimming took off 5 bases at V and 0 bases at J, with 17 bases between the two ends. CDR3 nucleotides: TGTGCCAGCAGCCGAGCGAGACAGGTTAGCTCCTACGAGCAGTACTTC. Its protein is CASSRARQVSSYEQYF.

The sample holds a few counts of this clonotype. V gene TRBV20-1 combines with J gene TRBJ1-6, with TRBD1 as a possible D gene (5 bases). The CDR3 totals 14 residues. In germline, CDR1 is DFQATT, CDR2 SNEGSKA (reference sequence). The CDR3 protein is CRGEDGSYNSPLHF. The CDR3 DNA reads as TGCAGGGGGGAGGACGGCTCCTATAATTCACCCCTCCACTTT.

The V call is TRBV10-3, the J call TRBJ2-1, with TRBD2 matching over 10 bases. Germline CDR1 reads ENHRY; CDR2 reads SYGVKD. The V and J ends lost 6 bases and 1 base, in that order; junction bases with no gene match: 3. This CDR3 is 15 amino acids long. Here the CDR3 reads CAISELAGSYNEQFF. DNA for the CDR3: TGTGCCATCAGCGAACTAGCGGGATCCTACAATGAGCAGTTCTTC.

This clonotype appeared many times. The chain has TRBV11-3 and TRBJ2-1, with D unresolved. This CDR3 region has 13 residues. Between the trimmed V and J ends, which lost 5 bases and 9 bases, there was a span of 14 bases. Germline CDR1 and CDR2: SGHNT and YENEEA. The CDR3 bases are TGTGCCAGCAGCGATTCAGAGCGCAGTGAGCAGTTCTTC. As protein: CASSDSERSEQFF.

The rearrangement joins TRBV9 to TRBJ2-4; D possibly matches TRBD1 or TRBD2 (5 bases each). CDR1 is SGDLS, CDR2 YYNGEE, per germline. V lost 2 bases and J 4 bases, leaving 13 bases between the germline ends. The CDR3 contains 15 residues. As DNA, the CDR3 is TGTGCCAGCAGCGTCTCCGGGACCGCGAAAAACATTCAGTACTTC. It yields the protein CASSVSGTAKNIQYF. The complete variable domain, with remaining parts taken from reference TRBV9 and TRBJ2-4, reads DSGVTQTPKHLITATGQRVTLRCSPRSGDLSVYWYQQSLDQGLQFLIQYYNGEERAKGNILERFSAQQFPDLHSELNLSSLELGDSALYFCASSVSGTAKNIQYFGAGTRLSVL.

The CDR3 DNA is TGTGCCATCAGTGAGTCCGGGACAGGGGACAACACTGAAGCTTTCTTT. Translated, it gives CAISESGTGDNTEAFF. This chain joins TRBV10-3 and TRBJ1-1, with 10 nucleotides matching TRBD1. The CDR3 is 16 amino acids. Per germline, CDR1 ENHRY and CDR2 SYGVKD. The V gene end was trimmed by 0 bases and the J gene end by 2 bases; junction bases not matched to a gene: 3.

This clonotype was detected many times. The chain carries TRBV6-1 and TRBJ2-7; possibly TRBD1 for D (6 bases). Germline assignment: CDR1 MNHNS and CDR2 SASEGT. There are 15 residues in the CDR3. The germline V and J ends were trimmed by 7 bases and 5 bases, with 21 bases remaining between them. The CDR3 reads CASKGLGQITDEQYF. CDR3 nucleotides: TGTGCCAGCAAGGGTCTCGGACAGATCACTGACGAGCAGTACTTC.

This clonotype has at least ten counts. The chain uses TRBV29-1 and TRBJ2-5; D might be TRBD1 (5 bases). Germline CDR1 and CDR2: SQVTM and ANQGSEA. This CDR3 spans 13 amino acids. V was clipped by 6 bases and J by 2 bases, with 13 bases between them. CDR3 amino acids: CSVQTGVQETQYF. The CDR3, as DNA: TGCAGCGTGCAAACAGGAGTTCAAGAGACCCAGTACTTC.

This clonotype was picked up a small number of times. This sequence joins TRBV5-4 and TRBJ2-1, with TRBD2 matching 11 bases. J was trimmed by 9 bases and V by 0 bases; bases with no gene match: 8. Germline CDR1 SGHNT, CDR2 YYREEE (reference sequence). The length of the CDR3 is 16 residues. The CDR3: CASSLGVAGGPSEQFF. The CDR3 DNA reads TGTGCCAGCAGCTTGGGAGTAGCGGGAGGGCCCAGTGAGCAGTTCTTC.

In the case of this clonotype: Being one base from a much bigger clone, this may be a read error. The conserved final phenylalanine or tryptophan is absent from the CDR3, which likely points to a read error. This chain uses TRBV6-2 or TRBV6-3 with TRBJ1-2; unclear D gene. The germline V and J ends were trimmed by 10 bases and 2 bases, with 5 bases remaining between them. In germline, CDR1 is MNHEY, CDR2 SVGEGT. The CDR3 contains 10 residues. CDR3 sequence (DNA): TGTGCCACCCAGAACTATGGCTACACCCTC. Protein sequence: CATQNYGYTL.

Of note for this clonotype: Germline is not matched at one junction end, which may reflect a read error. The chain is built from TRBV29-1 and TRBJ2-1; D possibly uses TRBD1 or TRBD2 (6 bases each). CDR3 length equals 13 residues. Germline values: CDR1 SQVTM, CDR2 ANQGSEA. As DNA, the CDR3 is TGCGGCGTTGCCAGAGGAGGGGGGAATGAGCAGTTCTTC. As protein: CGVARGGGNEQFF.

This clonotype was seen many times. The chain has TRBV11-2 and TRBJ2-1; 8 positions match TRBD2. There are 12 residues in the CDR3. Per germline, CDR1 SGHAT and CDR2 FQNNGV. The V gene end was trimmed by 1 base and the J gene end by 12 bases; junction bases not matched to a gene: 2. This CDR3 is CASSLAGGRQFF. CDR3 nucleotides: TGTGCCAGCAGCTTAGCGGGGGGGCGGCAGTTCTTC.

This clonotype was counted many times. This sequence joins TRBV20-1 and TRBJ2-3; D gene ambiguous. Trimming removed 3 bases at V and 2 bases at J, with 9 bases between. Germline assignment: CDR1 DFQATT and CDR2 SNEGSKA (reference sequence). This CDR3 is 13 amino acids long. DNA of the CDR3: TGCAGTGCTAGTGTTAGCTTCACAGATACGCAGTATTTT. Translating it yields CSASVSFTDTQYF.

This clonotype has a count of ten or more. The genes are TRBV3-1 and TRBJ1-6; D not resolved. From germline, CDR1 is LGHDT and CDR2 YNNKEL (reference sequence). Trimming removed 1 base from V and 6 bases from J, with 10 bases in between. The CDR3 covers 15 residues. CDR3 protein: CASSQGNLPNSPLHF. In nucleotides, the CDR3 is TGTGCCAGCAGCCAAGGGAACTTACCTAATTCACCCCTCCACTTT. The variable domain in full, completed from reference TRBV3-1 and TRBJ1-6, reads DTAVSQTPKYLVTQMGNDKSIKCEQNLGHDTMYWYKQDSKKFLKIMFSYNNKELIINETVPNRFSPKSPDKAHLNLHINSLELGDSAVYFCASSQGNLPNSPLHFGNGTRLTVT.

The V gene is TRBV5-1, the J gene TRBJ2-3; 10 nucleotides align to TRBD2. CDR1 SGHRS and CDR2 YFSETQ come from the germline V gene. The V and J ends lost 6 bases and 6 bases, in that order; junction bases with no gene match: 10. CDR3 size: 15 residues. CDR3 in amino acids: CASILAGDMSDTQYF. DNA for the CDR3: TGCGCCAGCATCCTAGCGGGAGATATGTCGGATACGCAGTATTTT.

The V call is TRBV28, the J call TRBJ2-1; D perhaps matches TRBD2 (6 bases). The CDR3 spans 16 residues. Germline-derived CDR1 and CDR2 are MDHEN and SYDVKM. V was cut by 6 bases and J by 2 bases, with 17 bases left in between. CDR3 region: CASSPISGGTYNEQFF. The CDR3, as DNA: TGTGCCAGCAGCCCAATTAGCGGAGGGACCTACAATGAGCAGTTCTTC.